The 10 T cell receptor beta chains presented below share a single source sample, sequenced in a study of yellow fever vaccine responses in identical twins. From the RT-PCR reads, TCRdb called clonotypes with MiXCR, one entry per CDR3 protein. The table lists roughly 3,000 distinct CDR3 sequences, over 75% of them singletons. Sequencing was performed on T cells from blood (PBMCs), unsorted or a sorted subset (not recorded which), taken before or after yellow fever vaccination (not recorded which). The receptors originated from a woman between 18 and 29 years old who received the yellow fever vaccine.

This rearrangement joins TRBV18 to TRBJ2-7, with D possibly being TRBD2 (5 bases). This CDR3 has 14 amino acids. Deletions cut 4 bases from V and 3 bases from J, with 13 bases between. CDR1 KGHSH and CDR2 LQKENI come from the germline V gene. The CDR3 here is CASSRGLEGYEQYF. CDR3 bases: TGTGCCAGCTCACGAGGACTGGAAGGCTACGAGCAGTACTTC.

This sequence joins TRBV7-9 and TRBJ1-2; TRBD1 is a possible D gene (5 bases). CDR1 SEHNR and CDR2 FQNEAQ come from the germline V gene (reference sequence). The ends were cut back, 5 bases at V and 8 bases at J, with 15 bases in the middle. CDR3 size: 13 residues. The DNA for the CDR3 is TGTGCCAGCAGCCCCCTTCGTGGGACGGGCTACACCTTC. Its protein is CASSPLRGTGYTF.

The chain carries TRBV12-3 or TRBV12-4 and TRBJ1-5; D gene ambiguous. V lost 3 bases to trimming and J lost 6 bases, with 9 bases between them. This CDR3 comprises 13 residues. The CDR3 spells CASSFSVSQPQHF. The CDR3 DNA is TGTGCCAGCAGTTTTTCGGTTTCTCAGCCCCAGCATTTT.

The chain recombines TRBV11-1 with TRBJ2-7; the D is unclear. This CDR3 is 16 amino acids long. V was shortened by 5 bases and J by 0 bases, with 17 bases between the two germline ends. Germline V CDR1 and CDR2: SGHAT, FQDESV (reference sequence). CDR3 nucleotides: TGTGCCAGCAGCCCAAAAGGCTCCCCCCTCTCCTACGAGCAGTACTTC. Protein sequence: CASSPKGSPLSYEQYF.

The chain employs TRBV2 and TRBJ2-1, with TRBD1 matching over 8 bases. The germline CDR1 and CDR2 sequences are SNHLY and FYNNEI. Trimming took 2 bases from V and 9 from J; bases not matched to a gene: 9. CDR3 size: 15 residues. For the CDR3, the DNA is TGTGCCAGCAGTGAATTGCAGGGGGCTCTTAGTGAGCAGTTCTTC. The encoded protein is CASSELQGALSEQFF.

This chain connects TRBV29-1 to TRBJ2-4; 9 bases fit TRBD1. CDR3 length: 15 residues. From germline, CDR1 is SQVTM and CDR2 ANQGSEA. J lost 0 bases, V lost 6 bases, and 6 bases had no gene match. The CDR3 loop is CSVGQGTLAKNIQYF. The CDR3 DNA follows: TGCAGCGTGGGACAGGGTACCCTAGCCAAAAACATTCAGTACTTC.

The chain carries TRBV5-6 and TRBJ2-1, with 9 bases lining up with TRBD1. J was trimmed by 7 bases and V by 3 bases; bases with no gene match: 8. This CDR3 region has 15 residues. CDR1 is SGHDT and CDR2 is YYEEEE in the germline V gene. CDR3 nucleotide sequence: TGTGCCAGCAGCTCCATTTCCGGGACAGGGAATGAGCAGTTCTTC. Translating it yields CASSSISGTGNEQFF.

The V call is TRBV4-1, the J call TRBJ1-2, with D unresolved. V shed 0 bases and J shed 3 bases, with 5 bases lying between them. Germline V gene data show CDR1 as MGHRA and CDR2 as YSYEKL. CDR3 size: 13 residues. CDR3 sequence (DNA): TGCGCCAGCAGCCAAGAATCCTACTATGGCTACACCTTC. It codes for CASSQESYYGYTF.

V gene TRBV7-2 combines with J gene TRBJ2-7; 7 bases agree with TRBD2. Germline CDR1 is SGHTA and CDR2 is FQGNSA. V trimming: 5 bases; J trimming: 3 bases; junction bases outside the gene matches: 1. This CDR3 has 12 residues. CDR3 sequence (DNA): TGTGCCAGCAGCCGGACTAGCTACGAGCAGTACTTC. This sequence encodes CASSRTSYEQYF.

The rearrangement links TRBV11-1 to TRBJ2-4, with 7 bases lining up with TRBD1. V shed 2 bases, J shed 1 base, and the junction held 5 bases outside the gene matches. In germline, CDR1 is SGHAT, CDR2 FQDESV (reference sequence). CDR3 length: 16 residues. CDR3 nucleotide sequence: TGTGCCAGCAGCTTATATACAGGGGTGGCCAAAAACATTCAGTACTTC. This encodes CASSLYTGVAKNIQYF.